This passage covers 32 T cell receptor beta chains from one sample sequenced in a study of identical twins (dated by TCRdb to 2016 to 2017). Library preparation employed 5' RACE. The run used an Illumina HiSeq 2000. TCRdb applied fastp at Q25 and MiXCR to the public reads, then kept only in-frame beta chains. Every distinct CDR3 protein forms one entry, paired with its most common genes and DNA. The sample yields approximately 230,000 distinct CDR3 sequences; around 6.5% were counted once. The ten largest clones take up more than 14% of the sample. This same sample was also taken into another study, of T cells expressing NK-cell markers.

What was sequenced was CD8+ T cells sorted from blood. These receptors all come from a woman between 18 and 30 years old in good health.

This clonotype showed up just a few times. The chain uses TRBV5-5 and TRBJ2-7; D not resolved. The V gene lost 1 base and the J gene lost 3 bases, with 20 bases spanning the gap. The germline CDR1 and CDR2 sequences are SGHKS and YYEKEE (reference sequence). The CDR3 loop spans 17 amino acids. The CDR3 region is CASSLYPKTRLSYEQYF. CDR3 sequence (DNA): TGTGCCAGCAGCTTGTACCCGAAAACGCGTCTAAGCTACGAGCAGTACTTC.

This clonotype came up a few times. J is TRBJ2-7 and V is TRBV20-1, with D possibly matching TRBD1 (5 bases). The CDR3 loop spans 16 amino acids. V lost 3 bases, J lost 3 bases, and 21 bases lay in between. Germline CDR1 and CDR2: DFQATT and SNEGSKA (reference sequence). CDR3 residues: CSASGFDETALYEQYF. The DNA for the CDR3 is TGCAGTGCTAGCGGCTTTGACGAGACAGCTCTCTACGAGCAGTACTTC.

The chain combines TRBV14 with TRBJ2-1, with 10 bases that match TRBD2. V lost 1 base, J lost 4 bases, and 1 base stayed unmatched. Germline-derived CDR1 and CDR2 are SGHDN and FVKESK. CDR3 length equals 15 residues. The CDR3 spells CASSQGTSGYNEQFF. The CDR3 DNA follows: TGTGCCAGCAGCCAAGGGACTAGCGGATACAATGAGCAGTTCTTC.

J is TRBJ2-5 and V is TRBV12-5; 9 nucleotides agree with TRBD1. CDR3 size: 19 residues. Germline V lookup: CDR1 LGHNT, CDR2 FRNRAP. The CDR3 nucleotides read TGTGCCTCCACCCAGCAACTGTCCCGGGACAGGGTGGATACGGAGACCCAGTACTTC. It specifies CASTQQLSRDRVDTETQYF. The complete variable domain, with remaining parts taken from reference TRBV12-5 and TRBJ2-5, reads DARVTQTPRHKVTEMGQEVTMRCQPILGHNTVFWYRQTMMQGLELLAYFRNRAPLDDSGMPKDRFSAEMPDATLATLKIQPSEPRDSAVYFCASTQQLSRDRVDTETQYFGPGTRLLVL.

This clonotype was counted only a few times. The genes are TRBV7-6 and TRBJ2-3; D call uncertain. Germline V gives CDR1 SGHVS, CDR2 FNYEAQ. The CDR3 is made up of 16 amino acids. V gave up 1 base and J gave up 1 base, with 12 bases separating them. CDR3 region: CASSLGGGHGTDTQYF. The DNA for the CDR3 is TGTGCCAGCAGCTTAGGTGGCGGCCACGGCACAGATACGCAGTATTTT.

By share, this clonotype ranks as medium-sized. The chain links TRBV7-2 to TRBJ2-7, with TRBD2 as a possible D gene (6 bases). The V gene's germline CDR1 is SGHTA and CDR2 FQGNSA. The CDR3 runs 15 residues. V was cut by 2 bases and J by 2 bases, with 13 bases left in between. The CDR3 DNA sequence: TGTGCCAGCAGCTTAATTCCTAGCGCTACCTACGAGCAGTACTTC. It encodes CASSLIPSATYEQYF.

This clonotype was recorded many times. The chain uses TRBV12-5 and TRBJ1-1, with TRBD1 matching 7 bases. Germline lookup yields CDR1 LGHNT and CDR2 FRNRAP. J gave up 7 bases and V 7 bases, and 6 bases lay outside the gene matches. This CDR3 comprises 12 residues. Here the CDR3 reads CASALGTVEAFF. The CDR3 coding sequence is TGTGCTAGTGCCTTGGGGACAGTTGAAGCTTTCTTT.

There are many counts of this clonotype. This chain connects TRBV7-6 to TRBJ2-1; D unclear. Germline CDR1 and CDR2: SGHVS and FNYEAQ. The CDR3 has 14 amino acids. Trimming pared 5 bases from V and 4 bases from J, leaving 12 bases between. The CDR3 region has the DNA TGTGCCAGCAGCCTTGATTCAATTTACAATGAGCAGTTCTTC. It translates to CASSLDSIYNEQFF.

Many counts were recorded for this clonotype. The CDR3 loop is CASSLRLGEQFF. Written as DNA, the CDR3 is TGCGCCAGCAGCTTGAGGCTTGGTGAGCAGTTCTTC. The chain has TRBV5-1 and TRBJ2-1; D not resolved. Trimming cost V 1 base and J 9 bases, with 8 bases left between them. Germline V gene data show CDR1 as SGHRS and CDR2 as YFSETQ. The CDR3 covers 12 residues.

This chain connects TRBV7-9 to TRBJ2-7, with 9 bases lining up with TRBD1. The ends lost 1 base at V and 3 bases at J; junction bases unmatched: 4. The germline CDR1 and CDR2 sequences are SEHNR and FQNEAQ (reference sequence). This CDR3 spans 15 amino acids. The CDR3 protein is CASSLGTGALYEQYF. Written as DNA, the CDR3 is TGTGCCAGCAGCTTAGGGACAGGGGCCCTCTACGAGCAGTACTTC. The full variable domain, rest sourced from reference TRBV7-9 and TRBJ2-7, is DTGVSQNPRHKITKRGQNVTFRCDPISEHNRLYWYRQTLGQGPEFLTYFQNEAQLEKSRLLSDRFSAERPKGSFSTLEIQRTEQGDSAMYLCASSLGTGALYEQYFGPGTRLTVT.

The chain couples TRBV27 to TRBJ2-7; 10 bases match TRBD2. The CDR3 sequence is 16 residues long. Germline-derived CDR1 and CDR2 are MNHEY and SMNVEV (reference sequence). V shed 4 bases, J shed 4 bases, and the junction held 10 bases outside the gene matches. The CDR3 bases are TGTGCCAGCAGTTCCCGACTAGCGGGTTTGGTTTACGAGCAGTACTTC. Translating it yields CASSSRLAGLVYEQYF.

This clonotype was seen at least ten times. The chain links TRBV29-1 to TRBJ1-1, with 10 positions matching TRBD1. Germline V gene sequence: CDR1 SQVTM, CDR2 ANQGSEA. This CDR3 region has 13 residues. The V gene end was trimmed by 7 bases and the J gene end by 6 bases; junction bases not matched to a gene: 8. The DNA for the CDR3 is TGCAGCGCAATGCCCGGGACAGGGGCTGAAGCTTTCTTT. It codes for CSAMPGTGAEAFF.

This clonotype was recorded a few times. The chain has TRBV29-1 and TRBJ2-3, with no clear D. V was cut by 4 bases and J by 11 bases, with 10 bases left in between. CDR3 length: 10 residues. Germline V gene data show CDR1 as SQVTM and CDR2 as ANQGSEA. CDR3 DNA: TGCAGCGTTGCCTCGAACCTGCAGTATTTT. Residues: CSVASNLQYF.

This clonotype was seen more than once but under ten times. J is TRBJ2-1 and V is TRBV9; D not certain. The germline gives CDR1 SGDLS, CDR2 YYNGEE. Between the trimmed V and J ends, which lost 1 base and 5 bases, there was a span of 16 bases. CDR3 length: 16 amino acids. The chain's CDR3 is CASSVYSGWKNNEQFF. CDR3 coding DNA: TGTGCCAGCAGCGTATACAGTGGGTGGAAAAACAATGAGCAGTTCTTC.

The rearrangement links TRBV7-9 to TRBJ2-7; D not resolved. CDR1 is SEHNR and CDR2 is FQNEAQ in the germline V gene (reference sequence). V lost 4 bases and J 2 bases, leaving 15 bases between the germline ends. The CDR3 contains 15 residues. The CDR3 protein is CASSSPLTQPYEQYF. The CDR3 DNA follows: TGTGCCAGCAGCTCTCCGCTTACTCAGCCCTACGAGCAGTACTTC. The entire variable domain, with the rest obtained from reference TRBV7-9 and TRBJ2-7, is as follows: DTGVSQNPRHKITKRGQNVTFRCDPISEHNRLYWYRQTLGQGPEFLTYFQNEAQLEKSRLLSDRFSAERPKGSFSTLEIQRTEQGDSAMYLCASSSPLTQPYEQYFGPGTRLTVT.

This sequence joins TRBV6-2 or TRBV6-3 and TRBJ2-3, with TRBD2 identical over 10 bases. Losses at the gene ends were 2 bases for V and 3 bases for J; bases not matched to a gene: 8. This CDR3 is 17 amino acids long. Germline assignment: CDR1 MNHEY and CDR2 SVGEGT. In DNA, the CDR3 is TGTGCCAGCAGTTACCCCCCCGGGACTAGCGATACAGATACGCAGTATTTT. Translating gives CASSYPPGTSDTDTQYF.

This clonotype occurred a few times. V usage is TRBV10-3 and J usage is TRBJ2-7; TRBD2 aligns across 8 bases. Trimming cost V 4 bases and J 2 bases; bases outside gene matches: 7. Germline CDR1 reads ENHRY; CDR2 reads SYGVKD. There are 15 residues in the CDR3. The CDR3 bases are TGTGCCATCAGTGGGTCTAGCGGGTTCACCTACGAGCAGTACTTC. This codes for CAISGSSGFTYEQYF.

This clonotype was picked up a small number of times. The V gene is TRBV19, the J gene TRBJ1-1, with 7 bases matching TRBD1. Trimming removed 5 bases from V and 3 bases from J; junction bases left unmatched: 6. CDR3 length equals 14 residues. Germline CDR1 LNHDA, CDR2 SQIVND (reference sequence). CDR3 amino acids: CASSYRGRDTEAFF. The CDR3 region has the DNA TGTGCCAGTAGTTACAGGGGTCGGGACACTGAAGCTTTCTTT. The full variable domain, its missing parts supplied by reference TRBV19 and TRBJ1-1, is DGGITQSPKYLFRKEGQNVTLSCEQNLNHDAMYWYRQDPGQGLRLIYYSQIVNDFQKGDIAEGYSVSREKKESFPLTVTSAQKNPTAFYLCASSYRGRDTEAFFGQGTRLTVV.

This clonotype was counted at least ten times. This chain uses TRBV3-1 with TRBJ2-2, with D unclear. Germline-derived CDR1 and CDR2 are LGHDT and YNNKEL (reference sequence). Trimming took 4 bases from V and 9 from J, leaving 18 bases between them. CDR3 length equals 15 residues. Written as DNA, the CDR3 is TGTGCCAGCAGCCCCGGTTGGGCTTCAAGTTGGGAGCTGTTTTTT. The encoded protein is CASSPGWASSWELFF.

The sample holds a few counts of this clonotype. The V gene is TRBV6-1, the J gene TRBJ2-7; D is unresolved. The germline V gene has CDR1 MNHNS and CDR2 SASEGT. V was trimmed by 8 bases and J by 2 bases, leaving 13 bases between them. This CDR3 region has 13 residues. CDR3 loop: CASYSRLAYEQYF. As DNA, the CDR3 is TGTGCCAGCTATTCTAGGCTGGCCTACGAGCAGTACTTC.

This clonotype has only a few counts. The chain couples TRBV29-1 to TRBJ1-2; D not resolved. The germline CDR1 and CDR2 sequences are SQVTM and ANQGSEA. The CDR3 covers 13 residues. Trimming took off 4 bases at V and 8 bases at J, with 17 bases between the two ends. In DNA form, the CDR3 reads TGCAGCGTTGTTGGCTCGCCGGTGCCGGGCTACACCTTC. Translating gives CSVVGSPVPGYTF.

This clonotype occurred a few times. The J gene is TRBJ2-3, the V gene TRBV30; D is undetermined. Deletions cut 2 bases from V and 2 bases from J, with 8 bases between. The germline gives CDR1 GTSNPN, CDR2 SVGIG (reference sequence). The CDR3 runs to 13 residues. The CDR3 DNA reads TGTGCCTGGAGTTTGGCATCCACAGATACGCAGTATTTT. Residues: CAWSLASTDTQYF.

This clonotype was picked up a small number of times. This chain uses TRBV12-3 or TRBV12-4 with TRBJ2-1, with D possibly matching TRBD2 (6 bases). This CDR3 has 15 residues. V gave up 4 bases and J gave up 8 bases, with 18 bases separating them. The CDR3 region has the DNA TGTGCCAGCAGTTCCCCTCTAGCGCCGTGGGATGAGCAGTTCTTC. Amino acids: CASSSPLAPWDEQFF.

The chain uses TRBV29-1 and TRBJ1-4; D remains ambiguous. Germline CDR1 and CDR2: SQVTM and ANQGSEA. V was trimmed by 5 bases and J by 3 bases, leaving 10 bases between them. CDR3 length: 13 residues. The CDR3 DNA is TGCAGCGTTATGGGGTTGGCTAATGAAAAACTGTTTTTT. It is translated as CSVMGLANEKLFF.

The chain links TRBV19 to TRBJ2-3, with 14 bases matching TRBD2. Germline V lookup: CDR1 LNHDA, CDR2 SQIVND (reference sequence). The J segment lost 4 bases and the V segment lost 10 bases, leaving 4 bases of the junction unmatched. There are 14 residues in the CDR3. The CDR3 protein is CATRLAGGADTQYF. CDR3 DNA: TGTGCCACCCGACTAGCGGGAGGGGCAGATACGCAGTATTTT.

This clonotype was seen a few times. The chain is built from TRBV2 and TRBJ1-1; no reliable D call. The CDR3 length is 9 residues. The V gene's germline CDR1 is SNHLY and CDR2 FYNNEI. The germline V and J ends were trimmed by 5 bases and 9 bases, with 4 bases remaining between them. The CDR3 loop reads CASSQKAFF. In nucleotides, the CDR3 is TGTGCCAGCAGTCAAAAAGCTTTCTTT.

There are a few counts of this clonotype. The J gene is TRBJ2-7, the V gene TRBV7-8; 8 bases are shared with TRBD2. Germline lookup yields CDR1 SGHVS and CDR2 FQNEAQ. This CDR3 comprises 14 residues. Losses at the gene ends were 3 bases for V and 6 bases for J; bases not matched to a gene: 7. The CDR3 loop is CASSFSGIYGEQYF. The CDR3 DNA sequence: TGTGCCAGCAGCTTTAGCGGGATATACGGCGAGCAGTACTTC.

This clonotype has at least ten counts. The rearrangement uses TRBV12-3 or TRBV12-4 and TRBJ1-2; D is undetermined. The germline V and J ends were trimmed by 2 bases and 4 bases, with 8 bases remaining between them. The CDR3 totals 13 residues. The CDR3, as DNA: TGTGCCAGCAGTTTAATTCCGGGCTATGGCTACACCTTC. Encoded protein: CASSLIPGYGYTF.

The J gene is TRBJ2-1, the V gene TRBV10-2; 8 nucleotides align to TRBD2. V was pared by 2 bases and J by 9 bases, with 6 bases of the junction left unmatched. The CDR3 has 14 residues. Germline V CDR1 and CDR2: WSHSY, SAAADI. The CDR3 loop reads CASSERGGGGEQFF. For the CDR3, the DNA is TGCGCCAGCAGTGAGCGGGGGGGCGGTGGTGAGCAGTTCTTC.

Comment on this clonotype: Given a much more abundant clone one base away, this may be a read error. The chain links TRBV5-1 to TRBJ2-3; a weak D match, TRBD2 (5 bases). CDR3 length: 15 amino acids. Germline CDR1 reads SGHRS; CDR2 reads YFSETQ. Here the CDR3 DNA reads TGCGCCTGCAGCACCCTGGAGGAAGGAGAAGATACGCAGTATTTT. Its translation is CACSTLEEGEDTQYF.

This clonotype appeared once. This chain uses TRBV29-1 with TRBJ2-5, with 9 bases lining up with TRBD2. The germline gives CDR1 SQVTM, CDR2 ANQGSEA. The CDR3 is 14 residues long. The trim removed 6 bases at V and 3 bases at J, leaving 8 bases unmatched. The CDR3 nucleotides are TGCAGCGTCCCCCGCCGGACTAGCGAAGAGACCCAGTACTTC. Its protein product is CSVPRRTSEETQYF.

V usage is TRBV6-2 or TRBV6-3 and J usage is TRBJ2-3; D gene ambiguous. The CDR3 loop spans 13 amino acids. Germline V CDR1 and CDR2: MNHEY, SVGEGT. The ends were cut back, 2 bases at V and 5 bases at J, with 8 bases in the middle. The CDR3 here is CASSYPKGDTQYF. The CDR3 region has the DNA TGTGCCAGCAGTTACCCGAAAGGAGATACGCAGTATTTT.